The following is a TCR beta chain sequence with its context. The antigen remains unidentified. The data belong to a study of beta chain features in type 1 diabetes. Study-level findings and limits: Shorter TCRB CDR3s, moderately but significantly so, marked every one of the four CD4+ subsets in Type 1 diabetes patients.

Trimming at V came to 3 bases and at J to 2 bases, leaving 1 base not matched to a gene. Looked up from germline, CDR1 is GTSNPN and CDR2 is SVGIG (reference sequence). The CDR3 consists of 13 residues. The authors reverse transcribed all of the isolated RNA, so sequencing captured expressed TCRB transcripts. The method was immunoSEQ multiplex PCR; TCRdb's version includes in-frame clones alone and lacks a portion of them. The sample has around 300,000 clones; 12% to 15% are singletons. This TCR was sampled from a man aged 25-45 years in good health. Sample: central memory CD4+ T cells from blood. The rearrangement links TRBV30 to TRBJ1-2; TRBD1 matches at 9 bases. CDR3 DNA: TGTGCCTGGAGGGACAGGGGAAACTATGGCTACACCTTC. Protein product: CAWRDRGNYGYTF.